One and the same sample provided the 9 T cell receptor beta chains below, sequenced in a study of blood T cell repertoires in COVID-19. The table came from immunoSEQ multiplex PCR; TCRdb's copy has only in-frame clones and leaves some out. Counted here are 200,000 or so clones, roughly 85% occurring once; the ten biggest clones make up about a tenth. The sample consisted of PBMCs or T cells enriched from blood (not recorded which). The receptors were sampled from a man aged 25 to 45 who had recovered from COVID-19.

The V gene is TRBV4-1, the J gene TRBJ1-5; 7 nucleotides align to TRBD1. V was clipped by 0 bases and J by 2 bases; unmatched bases: 4. The germline CDR1 and CDR2 sequences are MGHRA and YSYEKL. This CDR3 has 16 amino acids. The CDR3 loop is CASSQDNRGGNQPQHF. Written as DNA, the CDR3 is TGCGCCAGCAGCCAAGATAACAGGGGCGGCAATCAGCCCCAGCATTTT.

The genes are TRBV27 and TRBJ2-7; 15 bases fit TRBD2. J lost 7 bases, V lost 4 bases, and 5 bases had no gene match. Germline CDR1 is MNHEY and CDR2 is SMNVEV (reference sequence). The CDR3 is 15 residues long. In DNA form, the CDR3 reads TGTGCCAGCAGTTCGGGACTAGCGGGAGGAGGTGAGCAGTACTTC. Translating gives CASSSGLAGGGEQYF.

V is TRBV18 and J is TRBJ1-1; TRBD1 might be the D (6 bases). The V gene lost 6 bases and the J gene lost 3 bases, with 17 bases spanning the gap. This CDR3 is built from 15 residues. Germline loops: CDR1 KGHSH, CDR2 LQKENI. This CDR3 is CASSRTSDSHTEAFF. In nucleotides, the CDR3 is TGTGCCAGCTCCCGAACCTCGGACAGCCACACTGAAGCTTTCTTT.

V is TRBV19 and J is TRBJ1-5; 8 bases are shared with TRBD1. The germline V gene has CDR1 LNHDA and CDR2 SQIVND (reference sequence). The CDR3 totals 14 residues. Trimming cost V 4 bases and J 9 bases; bases outside gene matches: 8. This CDR3 reads CASSSGQGLWPQHF. The CDR3 bases are TGTGCCAGTAGTAGTGGACAGGGTCTGTGGCCCCAGCATTTT.

Comments on this clone: The sample contains more than one DNA sequence encoding this CDR3. V gene TRBV12-3 or TRBV12-4 combines with J gene TRBJ1-1; the D is unclear. The CDR3 sequence is 12 residues long. V lost 6 bases to trimming and J lost 1 base, with 6 bases between them. The CDR3 sequence is CASRYRNTEAFF. CDR3 DNA: TGTGCCAGCAGGTATCGGAACACTGAAGCTTTCTTT.

This sequence joins TRBV27 and TRBJ2-7, with a possible D match to TRBD2 (6 bases). This CDR3 is 13 amino acids long. Germline V gene sequence: CDR1 MNHEY, CDR2 SMNVEV (reference sequence). Trimming cost V 5 bases and J 4 bases, with 12 bases left between them. The CDR3 protein is CASSIGSYYEQYF. The CDR3 DNA sequence: TGTGCCAGCAGTATCGGGAGCTATTACGAGCAGTACTTC.

This clone was seen just once. The chain combines TRBV27 with TRBJ2-1; D possibly corresponds to TRBD2 (6 bases). This CDR3 region has 15 residues. The germline V gene has CDR1 MNHEY and CDR2 SMNVEV (reference sequence). V lost 2 bases to trimming and J lost 2 bases, with 10 bases between them. This CDR3 reads CASSLLAGTYNEQFF. The CDR3 DNA follows: TGTGCCAGCAGTTTACTGGCGGGGACCTACAATGAGCAGTTCTTC.

This clone was seen once. This chain uses TRBV2 with TRBJ2-7; maybe TRBD2 (5 bases). This CDR3 has 13 amino acids. V was cut by 8 bases and J by 2 bases, with 13 bases left in between. Germline-derived CDR1 and CDR2 are SNHLY and FYNNEI. CDR3: CASEGLTPYEQYF. CDR3 nucleotides: TGTGCCAGCGAGGGTCTTACCCCCTACGAGCAGTACTTC. Full variable domain (rest looked up from reference TRBV2 and TRBJ2-7): EPEVTQTPSHQVTQMGQEVILRCVPISNHLYFYWYRQILGQKVEFLVSFYNNEISEKSEIFDDQFSVERPDGSNFTLKIRSTKLEDSAMYFCASEGLTPYEQYFGPGTRLTVT.

The V call is TRBV6-4, the J call TRBJ1-5; D is perhaps TRBD1 (5 bases). Per the germline V gene, CDR1 is MRHNA and CDR2 is SNTAGT. The CDR3 has 13 amino acids. V dropped 3 bases and J dropped 4 bases, with 7 bases sitting between them. The CDR3 is CASSENRNQPQHF. CDR3 DNA: TGTGCCAGCAGTGAAAACAGGAATCAGCCCCAGCATTTT.